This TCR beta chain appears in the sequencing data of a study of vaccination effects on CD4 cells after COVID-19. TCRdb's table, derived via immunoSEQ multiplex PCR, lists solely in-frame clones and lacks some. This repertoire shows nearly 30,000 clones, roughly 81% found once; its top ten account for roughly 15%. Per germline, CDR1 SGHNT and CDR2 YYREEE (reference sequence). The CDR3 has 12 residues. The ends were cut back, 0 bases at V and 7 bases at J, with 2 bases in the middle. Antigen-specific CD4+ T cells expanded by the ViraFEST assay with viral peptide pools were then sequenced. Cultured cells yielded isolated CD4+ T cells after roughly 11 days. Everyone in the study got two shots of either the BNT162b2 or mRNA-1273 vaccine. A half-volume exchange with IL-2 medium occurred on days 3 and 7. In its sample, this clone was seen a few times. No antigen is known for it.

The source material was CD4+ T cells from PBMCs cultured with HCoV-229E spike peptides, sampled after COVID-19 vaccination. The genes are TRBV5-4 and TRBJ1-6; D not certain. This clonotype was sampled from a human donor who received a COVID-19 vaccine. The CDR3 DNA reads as TGTGCCAGCAGCTTGGACAATTCACCCCTCCACTTT. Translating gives CASSLDNSPLHF.